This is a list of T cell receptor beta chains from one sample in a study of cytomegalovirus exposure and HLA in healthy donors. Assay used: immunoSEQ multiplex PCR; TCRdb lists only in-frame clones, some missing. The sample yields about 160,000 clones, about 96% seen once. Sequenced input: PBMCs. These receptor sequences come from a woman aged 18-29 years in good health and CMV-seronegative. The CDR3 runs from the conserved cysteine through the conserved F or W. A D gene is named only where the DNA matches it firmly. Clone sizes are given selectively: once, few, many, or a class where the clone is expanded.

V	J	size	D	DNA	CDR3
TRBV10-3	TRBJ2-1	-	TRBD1	TGTGCCATCAGTGGGACAGGGAGCTACAATGAGCAGTTCTTC	CAISGTGSYNEQFF
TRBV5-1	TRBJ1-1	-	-	TGCGCCAGCAGCGTTGACCCCCCGGGAGGGACCACTGAAGCTTTCTTT	CASSVDPPGGTTEAFF
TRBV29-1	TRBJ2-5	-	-	TGCAGCGTTGAGATCCAACCGCGAGGGACCCAGTACTTC	CSVEIQPRGTQYF
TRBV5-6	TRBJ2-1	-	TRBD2	TGTGCCAGCAGCTTAGGACTAGCGGGGGTCAGCAATGAGCAGTTCTTC	CASSLGLAGVSNEQFF
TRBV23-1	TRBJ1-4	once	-	TGCGCCAGCAGTCAATCTAACTCTGACAGATCCTCTAATGAAAAACTGTTTTTT	CASSQSNSDRSSNEKLFF
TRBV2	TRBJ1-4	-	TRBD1	TGTGCCAGCGGGACAGGGCTAGCAACTAATGAAAAACTGTTTTTT	CASGTGLATNEKLFF
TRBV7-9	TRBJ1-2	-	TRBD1	TGTGCCAGCAGCAGCGACAGGGGTGGCTACACCTTC	CASSSDRGGYTF
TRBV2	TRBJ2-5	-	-	TGTGCCAGCAGTGAGAGCCAGGGCCACGAGACCCAGTACTTC	CASSESQGHETQYF
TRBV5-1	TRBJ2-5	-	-	TGCGCCAGCAGCTTGGATCGGGTCCAAGAGACCCAGTACTTC	CASSLDRVQETQYF
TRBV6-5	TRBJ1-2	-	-	TGTGCCAGCAGTTACTCAGGGGTCTATGGCTACACCTTC	CASSYSGVYGYTF
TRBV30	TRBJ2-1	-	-	TGTGCCTGGAAGACCGCGGTGGCCTACAATGAGCAGTTCTTC	CAWKTAVAYNEQFF
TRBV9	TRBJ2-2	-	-	TGTGCCAGCAGCGATAGCCCCTGGGACACAGGCGGGGGATCCACCGGGGAGCTGTTTTTT	CASSDSPWDTGGGSTGELFF
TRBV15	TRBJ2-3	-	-	TGTGCCACCAGCAGAGATCTCCTAGCAACCACAGATACGCAGTATTTT	CATSRDLLATTDTQYF
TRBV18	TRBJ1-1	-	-	TGTGCCAGCTCACCAGTCGGCGGCAACACTGAAGCTTTCTTT	CASSPVGGNTEAFF
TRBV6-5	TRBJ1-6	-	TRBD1	TGTGCCAGCAGTTACTCGAACAGGGGGCTTTCACCCCTCCACTTT	CASSYSNRGLSPLHF
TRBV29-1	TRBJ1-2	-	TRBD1	TGCAGCGTCTCCTTGACAGGGCGTCTCGGCTACACCTTC	CSVSLTGRLGYTF
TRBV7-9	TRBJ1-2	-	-	TGTGCCAGCAGCTTAGTGGACAGTCTCTATGGCTACACCTTC	CASSLVDSLYGYTF
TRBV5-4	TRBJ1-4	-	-	TGTGCCAGCAGCGCGGACATTTCTAATGAAAAACTGTTTTTT	CASSADISNEKLFF
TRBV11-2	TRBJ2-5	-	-	TGTGCCAGCAGCTTACCCTGGGCCGGGAACCAAGAGACCCAGTACTTC	CASSLPWAGNQETQYF
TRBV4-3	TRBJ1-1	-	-	TGCGCCAGCAGCCAAGATCGGGGGAGCACTGAAGCTTTCTTT	CASSQDRGSTEAFF
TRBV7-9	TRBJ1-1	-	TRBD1	TGTGCCAGCAGCTCGACAGGGTCGAACACTGAAGCTTTCTTT	CASSSTGSNTEAFF
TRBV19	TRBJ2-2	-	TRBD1	TGTGCCAGCAACAAGGACAGGGCGAACACCGGGGAGCTGTTTTTT	CASNKDRANTGELFF
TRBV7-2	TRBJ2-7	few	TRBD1	TGTGCCAGCAGCTTAGACAGGGGAGCGGACGAGCAGTACTTC	CASSLDRGADEQYF
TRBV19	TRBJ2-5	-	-	TGTGCCAGTAGTATAGATCTAGCTCCAGAGACCCAGTACTTC	CASSIDLAPETQYF
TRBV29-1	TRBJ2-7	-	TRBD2	TGCAGCGCCTTCCTTAGCGGGGAGACCCTCTACGAGCAGTACTTC	CSAFLSGETLYEQYF
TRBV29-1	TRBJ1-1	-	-	TGCAGCGTGGCAACAGGGTACACTGAAGCTTTCTTT	CSVATGYTEAFF
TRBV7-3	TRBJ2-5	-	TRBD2	TGTGCCAGCAGCCTCTGGGGGGGTAGCCAAGAGACCCAGTACTTC	CASSLWGGSQETQYF
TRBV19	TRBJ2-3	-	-	TGTGCCAGTATCGTTATCCGGGACACCACAGATACGCAGTATTTT	CASIVIRDTTDTQYF
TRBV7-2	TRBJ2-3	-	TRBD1	TGTGCCAGCAGACCCTTCCCCGGGACAGGGGGCGCAGATACGCAGTATTTT	CASRPFPGTGGADTQYF
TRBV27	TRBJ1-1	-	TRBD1	TGTGCCAGCAGCCGAGAGACAGGGGGCGCCTTCGAAGCTTTCTTT	CASSRETGGAFEAFF
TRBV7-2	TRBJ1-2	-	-	TGTGCCAGCAGCTTAGGCGGATCCTATGGCTACACCTTC	CASSLGGSYGYTF
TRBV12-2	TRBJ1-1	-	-	TGTGCAAGTCGCCGAGTTCCGGGAGGCAACACTGAAGCTTTCTTT	CASRRVPGGNTEAFF
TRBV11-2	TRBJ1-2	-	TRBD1	TGTGCCAGCAGCTTAACGTTCGGGACAGGGGATTTAGGCTATGGCTACACCTTC	CASSLTFGTGDLGYGYTF
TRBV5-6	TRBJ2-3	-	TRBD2	TGTGCCAGCATCAGGTCTAGCGGACGCACAGATACGCAGTATTTT	CASIRSSGRTDTQYF
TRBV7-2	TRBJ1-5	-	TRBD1	TGTGCCAGCAGTCGGGACAGGGGTCAGCCCCAGCATTTT	CASSRDRGQPQHF
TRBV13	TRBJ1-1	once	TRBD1	TGTGCCAGCAGCCCAGAGCCGGGACAGGGTCCTAAGAGCGTAGCTTTCTTT	CASSPEPGQGPKSVAFF
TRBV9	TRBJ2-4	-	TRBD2	TGTGCCAGCAACCCGGCGGGGGGGCCTGGGAACATTCAGTACTTC	CASNPAGGPGNIQYF
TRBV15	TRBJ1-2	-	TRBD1	TGTGCCACCAGCAGAGAGTATGACATTGCAGGGGGCAACTATGGCTACACCTTC	CATSREYDIAGGNYGYTF
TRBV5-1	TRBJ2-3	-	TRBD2	TGCGCCAGCAGCTCAAGACTAGCGGGGCCTATAGATACGCAGTATTTT	CASSSRLAGPIDTQYF
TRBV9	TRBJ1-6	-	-	TGTGCCAGCAGCGTAGGTGGGGACACAAACAGCTCACCCCTCCACTTT	CASSVGGDTNSSPLHF
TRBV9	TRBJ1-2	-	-	TGTGCCAGCAGCGTTGGGAGATATGGAAACTATGGCTACACCTTC	CASSVGRYGNYGYTF
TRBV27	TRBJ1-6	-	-	TGTGCCAGCAAGACCGTAAAGGGAGGGGATTCACCCCTCCACTTT	CASKTVKGGDSPLHF
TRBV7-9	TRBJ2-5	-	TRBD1	TGTGCCAGCAGCTTAGTTACAGGGGAAGAGACCCAGTACTTC	CASSLVTGEETQYF
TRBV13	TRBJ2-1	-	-	TGTGCCAGCAGCCCCGACTCCTCAGTTAACAATGAGCAGTTCTTC	CASSPDSSVNNEQFF
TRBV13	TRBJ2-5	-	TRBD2	TGTGCCAGCAGCACGCGACTAGCGGGGCGGGAGACCCAGTACTTC	CASSTRLAGRETQYF
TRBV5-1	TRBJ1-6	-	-	TGCGCCAGCAGCTTGGCCCCTAGGGCAGGGCAGAATTCACCCCTCCACTTT	CASSLAPRAGQNSPLHF